These 7 T cell receptor beta chains share one sample of origin, sequenced in a study of cytomegalovirus exposure and HLA in healthy donors. The primer mix had 60 Vbeta and 13 Jbeta primers. Measured with immunoSEQ multiplex PCR; TCRdb has only the in-frame clones, and not every one. The sample includes under 200,000 clones, 70% to 90% of them seen just once. Sequencing input: PBMCs. These receptors came from a woman in her 30s in good health and CMV-seropositive.

The chain combines TRBV2 with TRBJ1-2; possible D gene TRBD1, 6 bases. Germline V gene sequence: CDR1 SNHLY, CDR2 FYNNEI. CDR3 length: 13 amino acids. V was shortened by 5 bases and J by 8 bases, with 15 bases between the two germline ends. In DNA, the CDR3 is TGTGCCAGCAGTCGTCGTACAGGGCCCGGCTACACCTTC. This translates into CASSRRTGPGYTF.

This rearrangement joins TRBV7-2 to TRBJ2-2; no clear D. The CDR3 loop spans 14 amino acids. Germline CDR1 and CDR2: SGHTA and FQGNSA. V lost 1 base to trimming and J lost 3 bases, with 6 bases between them. The CDR3 DNA reads TGTGCCAGCAGCTTAGGAGCTCACACCGGGGAGCTGTTTTTT. Translating it yields CASSLGAHTGELFF.

This clone was observed many times. The V call is TRBV6-1, the J call TRBJ1-5; D perhaps matches TRBD1 (5 bases). This CDR3 has 15 amino acids. V was clipped by 5 bases and J by 1 base, with 12 bases between them. Per the germline V gene, CDR1 is MNHNS and CDR2 is SASEGT. In DNA form, the CDR3 reads TGTGCCAGCAGTACGGGACTCGTGAGCAATCAGCCCCAGCATTTT. Amino acid sequence: CASSTGLVSNQPQHF.

A few counts support this clone. V usage is TRBV13 and J usage is TRBJ1-1; the D gene is possibly TRBD1 (6 bases). The CDR3 sequence is 12 residues long. V gave up 7 bases and J gave up 10 bases, with 16 bases separating them. In germline, CDR1 is PRHDT, CDR2 FYEKMQ (reference sequence). This chain's CDR3 is CASKGGTWVAFF. The CDR3 region has the DNA TGTGCCAGCAAGGGGGGGACTTGGGTAGCTTTCTTT.

The rearrangement links TRBV2 to TRBJ2-3, with a tentative D call TRBD1 (5 bases). The CDR3 has 14 amino acids. CDR1 SNHLY and CDR2 FYNNEI come from the germline V gene. V was trimmed by 4 bases and J by 2 bases, leaving 10 bases between them. The CDR3 loop is CASSAGHTTDTQYF. CDR3 nucleotide sequence: TGTGCCAGCAGTGCAGGACACACCACAGATACGCAGTATTTT.

The J gene is TRBJ2-1, the V gene TRBV7-2; D might be TRBD2 (7 bases). V was cut by 4 bases and J by 3 bases, with 16 bases left in between. CDR1 and CDR2 from the germline V gene are SGHTA and FQGNSA. This CDR3 is 16 amino acids long. CDR3 nucleotide sequence: TGTGCCAGCAGCTCCCTTGGGGGGGCCCTCTACAATGAGCAGTTCTTC. Its protein is CASSSLGGALYNEQFF.

The V call is TRBV19, the J call TRBJ2-2, with 9 bases that match TRBD1. V shed 3 bases, J shed 7 bases, and the junction held 9 bases outside the gene matches. CDR1 is LNHDA, CDR2 SQIVND, per germline (reference sequence). The CDR3 contains 16 residues. This CDR3 reads CASSIGGQGLFGELFF. For the CDR3, the DNA is TGTGCCAGTAGTATTGGGGGACAGGGCTTATTCGGGGAGCTGTTTTTT.